This is a list of T cell receptor beta chains from one sample in a study of OX40 agonist ivuxolimab in advanced cancers. Here immunoSEQ multiplex PCR was the method, and the copy in TCRdb shows in-frame clones only, minus some. The data contain about 79,000 clones, over 75% of them seen just once; the ten biggest clones take up about 4%. Sequenced material: CD4+ or CD8+ T cells sorted from blood, taken in a trial of the OX40 agonist ivuxolimab. Receptors originate from an adult with an advanced solid tumor such as melanoma, head and neck, liver or kidney cancer. CDR3s include the opening cysteine and the closing phenylalanine or tryptophan. A D gene is named only where the DNA matches it firmly.

V	J	D	CDR3
TRBV28	TRBJ2-7	NA	CASRRQVYEQYF
TRBV30	TRBJ2-1	TRBD2	CAWKPGLAGGGEQFF
TRBV6-6	TRBJ2-7	TRBD2	CASRGREGHGEQYF
TRBV10-3	TRBJ2-5	NA	CAISVQGSQETQYF
TRBV7-2	TRBJ1-1	NA	CASSLGGNLNTEAFF
TRBV11-1	TRBJ1-2	NA	CASNPAGATDSHYGYTF
TRBV5-1	TRBJ2-3	NA	CASSPTNLGTDTQYF
TRBV6-5	TRBJ2-7	NA	CASSQGLEQYF
TRBV11-2	TRBJ2-1	TRBD2	CASSLVVAGVGEQFF
TRBV19	TRBJ2-3	TRBD2	CASIAGDTDTQYF
TRBV7-2	TRBJ2-7	TRBD2	CASSGKGVQPSGRAAEQYF
TRBV9	TRBJ1-4	NA	CASIEIIWEIRATNEKLFF
TRBV6-6	TRBJ1-1	NA	CASSFRENTEAFF
TRBV11-2	TRBJ1-2	NA	CASSSDSANYGYTF
TRBV2	TRBJ2-4	NA	CASSELWEGINIQYF
TRBV4-2	TRBJ1-2	NA	CASSQDGPLGDYGGYTF
TRBV29-1	TRBJ2-7	TRBD1	CSAKGPPGGQGTYEQYF
TRBV11-1	TRBJ2-7	NA	CASSLGGYTYEQYF
TRBV2	TRBJ2-3	TRBD2	CASSPGAGGDTQYF
TRBV7-8	TRBJ1-4	NA	CASSLGSAGWEKLFF
TRBV5-1	TRBJ2-7	NA	CASSLAFGQGFHEQYF
TRBV30	TRBJ2-7	TRBD2	CAWGRDGPYEQYF
TRBV10-1	TRBJ2-7	TRBD1	CASSETGTGGEEQYF
TRBV19	TRBJ1-1	NA	CASRDSGGEKAEAFF
TRBV28	TRBJ2-7	NA	CASSSHYEQYF